This T cell receptor beta chain was recovered during a study of cytomegalovirus exposure and HLA in healthy donors. Study in general: The 95 to 150 validation repertoires, a later analysis reported, used the same platform as the approximately 650 first-cohort repertoires. Whole-study findings and limits: In the 90 to 150 validation repertoires, about 94% of cluster scores exceeded 0, per a later analysis. The study listed approximately 160 cytomegalovirus-associated TCR beta chains. Whilst most TCR sequences proved rare, a subset of public TCRs occurred across many donors.

Turning to this clone: Its antigen is undetermined.

This CDR3 spans 16 amino acids. Germline-derived CDR1 and CDR2 are SEHNR and FQNEAQ (reference sequence). J was trimmed by 5 bases and V by 8 bases; bases with no gene match: 13. Sequencing was performed with immunoSEQ multiplex PCR; in TCRdb, only in-frame clones are kept and a portion is missing. Of about 44,000 clones listed, 80% to 95% are singletons. Sequencing was performed on PBMCs. This sequence was found in a woman aged 18 to 35 in good health and CMV-seronegative. The J gene is TRBJ2-2, the V gene TRBV7-9, with 8 positions matching TRBD2. CDR3 region: CASGEEKAGETGELFF. CDR3 nucleotides: TGTGCCAGCGGCGAAGAGAAAGCGGGGGAGACCGGGGAGCTGTTTTTT.